Presented here are 30 T cell receptor beta chains from one specimen sequenced in a study of CD8 T cells in ankylosing spondylitis. MiXCR was run by TCRdb on the 5' RACE reads, yielding one entry per CDR3 protein. Of about 140,000 distinct CDR3 sequences in the sample, 6.5% to 8.5% were seen once. Sequencing was performed on synovial fluid, either unsorted or a sorted T cell fraction (not recorded which). The receptors stem from a male donor with ankylosing spondylitis.

This clonotype has at least ten counts. The chain couples TRBV20-1 to TRBJ2-7, with D perhaps TRBD2 (6 bases). The germline V gene has CDR1 DFQATT and CDR2 SNEGSKA (reference sequence). This CDR3 is built from 11 residues. CDR3 bases: TGCAGCCAGGCGGGGAACTACGAGCAGTACTTC. Its protein is CSQAGNYEQYF.

This clonotype was seen a few times. The chain carries TRBV20-1 and TRBJ2-7, with D maybe TRBD1 (6 bases). V was trimmed by 2 bases and J by 3 bases, leaving 8 bases between them. The CDR3 loop spans 12 amino acids. Looked up from germline, CDR1 is DFQATT and CDR2 is SNEGSKA (reference sequence). The CDR3, as DNA: TGCAGTGCTAGACCGACAGGCTACGAGCAGTACTTC. Protein product: CSARPTGYEQYF.

In its sample, this clonotype was seen many times. J is TRBJ1-1 and V is TRBV5-1, with unresolved D. This CDR3 comprises 19 residues. From germline, CDR1 is SGHRS and CDR2 YFSETQ. Trimming cost V 0 bases and J 0 bases, with 21 bases left between them. This CDR3 reads CASSLAGRVPGGMNTEAFF. CDR3 nucleotides: TGCGCCAGCAGCTTGGCTGGGCGGGTCCCCGGAGGAATGAACACTGAAGCTTTCTTT.

This clonotype appeared many times. This chain uses TRBV2 with TRBJ1-2, with D unclear. CDR1 and CDR2 from the germline V gene are SNHLY and FYNNEI. The CDR3 has 14 amino acids. The V gene lost 1 base and the J gene lost 3 bases, with 9 bases spanning the gap. The CDR3 region has the DNA TGTGCCAGCAGTGAAGAAGGAGTAGACTATGGCTACACCTTC. Its protein product is CASSEEGVDYGYTF.

This clonotype was seen many times. The chain combines TRBV5-1 with TRBJ1-1; D call uncertain. The CDR3 contains 14 residues. V dropped 7 bases and J dropped 3 bases, with 16 bases sitting between them. Germline CDR1 SGHRS, CDR2 YFSETQ. The CDR3 DNA sequence: TGCGCCAGCGGCCCTCCCAACATGGACACTGAAGCTTTCTTT. This translates into CASGPPNMDTEAFF.

V and J are TRBV7-2 and TRBJ2-2; 9 bases are a match to TRBD2. The CDR3 runs 15 residues. V shed 6 bases and J 6 bases; nucleotides not matched to a gene: 8. Germline V gene data show CDR1 as SGHTA and CDR2 as FQGNSA. Here the CDR3 reads CASSYRLAGSGELFF. The DNA for the CDR3 is TGTGCCAGCAGTTACCGGCTAGCGGGATCCGGGGAGCTGTTTTTT.

The table lists this clonotype with many counts. The gene calls are TRBV10-3 and TRBJ2-3, with D possibly TRBD2 on 7 matching bases. CDR1 is ENHRY and CDR2 is SYGVKD in the germline V gene. This CDR3 has 13 residues. Trimming pared 4 bases from V and 7 bases from J, leaving 12 bases between. CDR3 in amino acids: CAISASGTNTQYF. In nucleotides, the CDR3 is TGTGCCATCAGTGCCAGCGGGACAAATACGCAGTATTTT.

The chain employs TRBV6-5 and TRBJ2-7, with D possibly matching TRBD2 (6 bases). V gave up 8 bases and J gave up 3 bases, with 8 bases separating them. CDR3 size: 11 residues. Per the germline V gene, CDR1 is MNHEY and CDR2 is SVGAGI. The CDR3 loop is CASRGYYEQYF. The DNA of the CDR3 is TGTGCCAGCCGGGGGTACTACGAGCAGTACTTC.

Ten or more counts support this clonotype. V usage is TRBV5-6 and J usage is TRBJ2-5, with D tentatively TRBD1 (5 bases). V was shortened by 0 bases and J by 5 bases, with 11 bases between the two germline ends. Germline V CDR1 and CDR2: SGHDT, YYEEEE. The CDR3 length is 14 residues. The CDR3 is CASSLGGSQETQYF. The CDR3 DNA sequence: TGTGCCAGCAGCTTGGGGGGCTCCCAGGAGACCCAGTACTTC.

Note on this clonotype: Relative to the germline gene, one junction end is altered; a read error may explain this. This chain links TRBV10-3 with TRBJ2-2, with D perhaps TRBD1 or TRBD2 (5 bases each). The CDR3 consists of 14 residues. Germline assignment: CDR1 ENHRY and CDR2 SYGVKD. In nucleotides, the CDR3 is TGTGCCATCAGCTCCGGACCAGTCACCGGGGCGCTGCTTTTT. This translates into CAISSGPVTGALLF.

The chain joins TRBV5-6 to TRBJ1-6; 10 bases align to TRBD1. The CDR3 extends over 18 amino acids. The germline gives CDR1 SGHDT, CDR2 YYEEEE. Trimming took 5 bases from V and 0 from J; bases not matched to a gene: 8. The chain's CDR3 is CASRRDRGLNSYNSPLHF. Here the CDR3 DNA reads TGTGCCAGCAGAAGGGACAGGGGCTTGAACTCCTATAATTCACCCCTCCACTTT.

This clonotype was detected many times. The chain is built from TRBV7-6 and TRBJ2-5; 7 bases agree with TRBD1. The CDR3 covers 15 residues. Per germline, CDR1 SGHVS and CDR2 FNYEAQ. J was trimmed by 1 base and V by 4 bases; bases with no gene match: 6. The DNA of the CDR3 is TGTGCCAGCAGCTCCTGGACAGGACTCCAAGAGACCCAGTACTTC. As protein: CASSSWTGLQETQYF.

This clonotype has ten or more counts. V gene TRBV4-2 combines with J gene TRBJ2-5; D possibly corresponds to TRBD1 (6 bases). The ends were cut back, 3 bases at V and 5 bases at J, with 13 bases in the middle. The CDR3 spans 14 residues. The V gene's germline CDR1 is LGHNA and CDR2 YNFKEQ. The CDR3 nucleotides are TGTGCCAGCAGCCACCAGGGGTATGGCGAGACCCAGTACTTC. It codes for CASSHQGYGETQYF.

Many counts were recorded for this clonotype. V is TRBV29-1 and J is TRBJ1-1; TRBD1 matches at 7 bases. The CDR3 spans 13 residues. V gave up 6 bases and J gave up 1 base; unmatched junction bases: 5. Per germline, CDR1 SQVTM and CDR2 ANQGSEA. DNA for the CDR3: TGCAGCGTAATGGGGACAGCGAACACTGAAGCTTTCTTT. Translation: CSVMGTANTEAFF.

The chain joins TRBV6-2 or TRBV6-3 to TRBJ2-5; the D gene is possibly TRBD2 (6 bases). The CDR3 is 15 amino acids. Trimming took off 4 bases at V and 7 bases at J, with 19 bases between the two ends. CDR1 MNHEY and CDR2 SVGEGT come from the germline V gene. CDR3 DNA sequence: TGTGCCAGCAGTTGGGGGGACGGATGGTCCACGACCCAGTACTTC. Its translation is CASSWGDGWSTTQYF.

This sequence joins TRBV19 and TRBJ2-7, with D perhaps matching TRBD2 (5 bases). The ends were cut back, 5 bases at V and 0 bases at J, with 11 bases in the middle. The CDR3 has 14 residues. Germline V gene data show CDR1 as LNHDA and CDR2 as SQIVND (reference sequence). The CDR3 reads CASSPRVTSYEQYF. CDR3 in DNA: TGTGCCAGTAGTCCGCGGGTTACCTCCTACGAGCAGTACTTC.

This clonotype was found many times. The J gene is TRBJ1-6, the V gene TRBV6-6, with D possibly TRBD1 on 5 matching bases. The germline V and J ends were trimmed by 6 bases and 5 bases, with 8 bases remaining between them. Germline CDR1 and CDR2: MNHNY and SVGAGI (reference sequence). There are 13 residues in the CDR3. The CDR3 DNA follows: TGTGCCAGCAGAGTCAGGGATAATTCACCCCTCCACTTT. The encoded protein is CASRVRDNSPLHF.

V is TRBV27 and J is TRBJ2-3; no reliable D call. The V end was cut by 6 bases, the J end by 0 bases, with 7 bases between. The CDR3 length is 13 residues. From germline, CDR1 is MNHEY and CDR2 SMNVEV (reference sequence). DNA of the CDR3: TGTGCCAGCAGGAGATTTAGCACAGATACGCAGTATTTT. Amino acid sequence: CASRRFSTDTQYF.

The chain employs TRBV9 and TRBJ1-3; no reliable D call. The CDR3 is 14 amino acids. Germline CDR1 reads SGDLS; CDR2 reads YYNGEE. Trimming removed 0 bases at V and 3 bases at J, with 7 bases between. The CDR3 region has the DNA TGTGCCAGCAGCGTAGACGCAGGTGGAAACACCATATATTTT. Protein product: CASSVDAGGNTIYF.

This clonotype came up many times. The CDR3 sequence is CASRHGTGGYEQYF. CDR3 sequence (DNA): TGTGCCAGCAGGCACGGGACAGGGGGCTACGAGCAGTACTTC. The genes are TRBV6-5 and TRBJ2-7, with 11 bases lining up with TRBD1. V lost 6 bases and J lost 3; bases outside the gene matches: 4. CDR1 is MNHEY and CDR2 is SVGAGI in the germline V gene. This CDR3 is 14 amino acids long.

A few counts support this clonotype. V gene TRBV18 combines with J gene TRBJ1-1; no clear D. Germline loops: CDR1 KGHSH, CDR2 LQKENI. V shed 5 bases and J shed 0 bases, with 7 bases lying between them. The CDR3 runs 13 residues. Here the CDR3 DNA reads TGTGCCAGCTCAGATGAGATGAACACTGAAGCTTTCTTT. Encoded protein: CASSDEMNTEAFF.

The V call is TRBV20-1, the J call TRBJ1-6, with TRBD1 matching over 7 bases. Germline V lookup: CDR1 DFQATT, CDR2 SNEGSKA (reference sequence). The CDR3 runs to 16 residues. The V segment lost 6 bases and the J segment 0 bases; nucleotides outside the gene matches: 8. The CDR3 loop reads CSARDSTSSYNSPLHF. For the CDR3, the DNA is TGCAGTGCCAGGGACAGCACGAGCTCCTATAATTCACCCCTCCACTTT.

The gene calls are TRBV4-2 and TRBJ2-3; TRBD2 might be the D (5 bases). From germline, CDR1 is LGHNA and CDR2 YNFKEQ. V was cut by 6 bases and J by 1 base, with 8 bases left in between. This CDR3 region has 13 residues. The CDR3 DNA follows: TGTGCCAGCAGTCGGACTGGCACAGATACGCAGTATTTT. Translating it yields CASSRTGTDTQYF.

CDR3 region: CSARVFDRGKQPQHF. The CDR3 coding sequence is TGCAGTGCTAGAGTTTTCGACAGGGGTAAACAGCCCCAGCATTTT. The chain has TRBV20-1 and TRBJ1-5; 8 bases match TRBD1. Losses at the gene ends were 1 base for V and 7 bases for J; bases not matched to a gene: 9. The CDR3 is 15 amino acids. Germline-derived CDR1 and CDR2 are DFQATT and SNEGSKA (reference sequence).

Ten or more counts support this clonotype. The chain recombines TRBV4-1 with TRBJ2-5; D perhaps matches TRBD2 (7 bases). From germline, CDR1 is MGHRA and CDR2 YSYEKL. The CDR3 extends over 15 amino acids. V was cut by 4 bases and J by 4 bases, with 16 bases left in between. This chain's CDR3 is CASSLFQGRGETQYF. In DNA form, the CDR3 reads TGCGCCAGCAGCCTCTTTCAGGGGAGGGGAGAGACCCAGTACTTC.

This clonotype was counted a few times. V usage is TRBV20-1 and J usage is TRBJ2-1, with TRBD2 matching over 7 bases. The CDR3 sequence is 13 residues long. Germline V lookup: CDR1 DFQATT, CDR2 SNEGSKA (reference sequence). The trim removed 2 bases at V and 7 bases at J, leaving 5 bases unmatched. The CDR3 is CSARSTSRNEQFF. For the CDR3, the DNA is TGCAGTGCTAGATCGACTAGCAGGAATGAGCAGTTCTTC.

The V call is TRBV3-1, the J call TRBJ1-1, with a weak D call TRBD1 (5 bases). Germline CDR1 is LGHDT and CDR2 is YNNKEL (reference sequence). Trimming removed 4 bases at V and 4 bases at J, with 10 bases between. The length of the CDR3 is 13 residues. CDR3 in amino acids: CASSLAGTTEAFF. The CDR3 region has the DNA TGTGCCAGCAGCCTTGCAGGGACCACTGAAGCTTTCTTT.

This clonotype was observed at least ten times. This chain joins TRBV7-2 and TRBJ1-5, with D perhaps TRBD1 (5 bases). This CDR3 comprises 13 residues. CDR1 SGHTA and CDR2 FQGNSA come from the germline V gene. V shed 5 bases and J shed 3 bases, with 8 bases lying between them. As DNA, the CDR3 is TGTGCCAGCAGCCCACAGGTCAATCAGCCCCAGCATTTT. Translated, it gives CASSPQVNQPQHF.

This clonotype has ten or more counts. V usage is TRBV20-1 and J usage is TRBJ2-3; the match to TRBD2 covers 14 bases. In germline, CDR1 is DFQATT, CDR2 SNEGSKA (reference sequence). The CDR3 has 20 residues. V lost 1 base and J lost 0; bases outside the gene matches: 12. CDR3 residues: CSARVPVGLAGVSSTDTQYF. For the CDR3, the DNA is TGCAGTGCTAGAGTGCCCGTGGGACTAGCGGGGGTCTCTAGCACAGATACGCAGTATTTT.

In this sample, this clonotype turned up a few times. This chain links TRBV7-6 with TRBJ2-3; no clear D. V gave up 1 base and J gave up 6 bases, with 14 bases separating them. Germline-derived CDR1 and CDR2 are SGHVS and FNYEAQ. The CDR3 totals 15 residues. The CDR3 region is CASSLGSGDWDTQYF. Written as DNA, the CDR3 is TGTGCCAGCAGCTTAGGGAGTGGCGATTGGGATACGCAGTATTTT.